A single count supports the clone carrying this TCR beta chain. Its antigen is not identified. The data originate from a study of shared clonotypes between healthy human individuals. This CDR3 is 15 amino acids long. V lost 1 base to trimming and J lost 1 base, with 9 bases between them. Germline CDR1 reads SEHNR; CDR2 reads FQNEAQ (reference sequence). Overall study results and limits: The study found about 5% of naive CD4 clonotypes shared across several donors. In having few donors, the study represented limited genetic and exposure-history diversity.

In the source study's methods: ImmunoSEQ gave junction-only sequences without quality scores, so filtering differed. The table came from immunoSEQ multiplex PCR; TCRdb's copy has only in-frame clones and leaves some out. V and J calls and clone size are given by that table; D and trimming were obtained from the DNA. The sample records 850,000 to 1,200,000 clones, about 75% being singletons. This sequence was found in a man aged 18 to 29 in good health. The source material was memory CD4+ T cells sorted from blood. Subset noted: CD45RA-negative fraction. The chain couples TRBV7-9 to TRBJ2-3; no clear D. The chain's CDR3 is CASSLDLGGTDTQYF. In nucleotides, the CDR3 is TGTGCCAGCAGCTTAGACCTCGGCGGCACAGATACGCAGTATTTT.